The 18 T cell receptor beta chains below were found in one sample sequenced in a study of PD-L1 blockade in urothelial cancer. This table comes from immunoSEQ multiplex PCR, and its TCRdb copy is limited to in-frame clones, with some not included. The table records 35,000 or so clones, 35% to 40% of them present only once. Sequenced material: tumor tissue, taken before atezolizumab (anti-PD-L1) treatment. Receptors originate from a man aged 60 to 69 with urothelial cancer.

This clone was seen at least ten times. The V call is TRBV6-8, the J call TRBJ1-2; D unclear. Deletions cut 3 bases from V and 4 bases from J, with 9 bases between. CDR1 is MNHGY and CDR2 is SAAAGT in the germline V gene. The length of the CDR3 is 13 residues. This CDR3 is CASSYERAYGYTF. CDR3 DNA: TGTGCCAGCAGTTATGAGCGGGCCTATGGCTACACCTTC.

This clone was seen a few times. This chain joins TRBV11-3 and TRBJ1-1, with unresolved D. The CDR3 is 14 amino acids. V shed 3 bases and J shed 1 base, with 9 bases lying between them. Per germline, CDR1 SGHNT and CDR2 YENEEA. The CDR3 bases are TGTGCCAGCAGCTTTGATCGGGGGAACACTGAAGCTTTCTTT. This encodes CASSFDRGNTEAFF.

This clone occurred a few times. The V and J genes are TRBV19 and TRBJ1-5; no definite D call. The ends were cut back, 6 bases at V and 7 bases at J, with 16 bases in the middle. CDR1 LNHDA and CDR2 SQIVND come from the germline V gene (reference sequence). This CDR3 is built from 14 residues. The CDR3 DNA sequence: TGTGCCAGTAGCCTATCTCAGAGCGGACAGCCCCAGCATTTT. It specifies CASSLSQSGQPQHF.

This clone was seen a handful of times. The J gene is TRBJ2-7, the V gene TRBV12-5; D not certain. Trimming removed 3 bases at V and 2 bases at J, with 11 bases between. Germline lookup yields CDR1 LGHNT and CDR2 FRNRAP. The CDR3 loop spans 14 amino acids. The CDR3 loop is CASGFEPGTYEQYF. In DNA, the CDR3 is TGTGCTAGTGGTTTTGAACCTGGGACCTACGAGCAGTACTTC. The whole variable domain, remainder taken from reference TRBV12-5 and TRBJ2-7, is DARVTQTPRHKVTEMGQEVTMRCQPILGHNTVFWYRQTMMQGLELLAYFRNRAPLDDSGMPKDRFSAEMPDATLATLKIQPSEPRDSAVYFCASGFEPGTYEQYFGPGTRLTVT.

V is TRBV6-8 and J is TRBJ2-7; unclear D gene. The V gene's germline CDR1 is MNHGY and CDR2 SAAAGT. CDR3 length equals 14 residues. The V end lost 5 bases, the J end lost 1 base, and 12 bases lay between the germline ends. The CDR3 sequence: CASSGDTVSYEQYF. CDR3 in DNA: TGTGCCAGCAGTGGGGATACAGTTTCCTACGAGCAGTACTTC.

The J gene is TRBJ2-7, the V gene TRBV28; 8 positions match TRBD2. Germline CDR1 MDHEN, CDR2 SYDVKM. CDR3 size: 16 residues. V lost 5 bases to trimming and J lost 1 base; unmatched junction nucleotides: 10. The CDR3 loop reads CASSPRGVAGSYEQYF. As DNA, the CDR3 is TGTGCCAGCAGTCCTCGAGGAGTAGCGGGGTCCTACGAGCAGTACTTC.

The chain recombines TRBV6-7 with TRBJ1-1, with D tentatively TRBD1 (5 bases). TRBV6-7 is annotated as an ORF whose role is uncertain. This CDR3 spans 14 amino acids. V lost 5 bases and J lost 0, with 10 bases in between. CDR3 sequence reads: CASSGAGVNTEAFF. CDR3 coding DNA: TGTGCCAGCAGTGGGGCAGGAGTGAACACTGAAGCTTTCTTT.

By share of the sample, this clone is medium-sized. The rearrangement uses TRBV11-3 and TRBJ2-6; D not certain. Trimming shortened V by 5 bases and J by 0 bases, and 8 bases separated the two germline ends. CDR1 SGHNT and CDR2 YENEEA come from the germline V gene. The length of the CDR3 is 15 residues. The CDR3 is CASSRKSSGANVLTF. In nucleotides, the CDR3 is TGTGCCAGCAGCCGAAAGAGCTCTGGGGCCAACGTCCTGACTTTC.

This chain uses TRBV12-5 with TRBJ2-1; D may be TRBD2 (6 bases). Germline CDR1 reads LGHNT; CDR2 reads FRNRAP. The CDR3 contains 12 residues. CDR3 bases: TGTGCCAGCCGGTGGAGGGTGAATGAGCAGTTCTTC. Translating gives CASRWRVNEQFF.

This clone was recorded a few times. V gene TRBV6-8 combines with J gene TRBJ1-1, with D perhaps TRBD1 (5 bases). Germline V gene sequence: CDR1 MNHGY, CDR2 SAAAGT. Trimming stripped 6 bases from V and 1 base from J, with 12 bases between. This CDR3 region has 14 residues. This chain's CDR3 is CASRQPGKNTEAFF. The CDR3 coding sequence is TGTGCCAGCAGGCAACCAGGGAAGAACACTGAAGCTTTCTTT.

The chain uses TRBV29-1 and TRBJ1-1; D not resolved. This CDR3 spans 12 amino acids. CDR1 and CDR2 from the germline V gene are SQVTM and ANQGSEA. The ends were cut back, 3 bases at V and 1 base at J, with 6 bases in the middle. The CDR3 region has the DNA TGCAGCGTTGATTCGGAGAACACTGAAGCTTTCTTT. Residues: CSVDSENTEAFF.

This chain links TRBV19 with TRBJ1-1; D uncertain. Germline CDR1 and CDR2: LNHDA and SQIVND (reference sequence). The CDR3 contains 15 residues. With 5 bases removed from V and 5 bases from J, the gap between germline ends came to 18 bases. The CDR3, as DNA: TGTGCCAGTAGTCCCGGTCAGACGGGAATTACTGAAGCTTTCTTT. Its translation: CASSPGQTGITEAFF.

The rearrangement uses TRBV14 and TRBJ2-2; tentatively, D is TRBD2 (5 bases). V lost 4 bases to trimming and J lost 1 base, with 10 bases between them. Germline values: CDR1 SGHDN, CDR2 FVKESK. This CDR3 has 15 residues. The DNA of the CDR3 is TGTGCCAGCAGCCCCGGGATTAAGAACACCGGGGAGCTGTTTTTT. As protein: CASSPGIKNTGELFF.

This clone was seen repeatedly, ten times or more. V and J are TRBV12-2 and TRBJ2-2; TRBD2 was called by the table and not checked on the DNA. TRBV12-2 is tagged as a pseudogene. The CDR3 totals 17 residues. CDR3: CAISPASGRENTGELFF. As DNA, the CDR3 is TGTGCCATCTCTCCGGCTAGCGGGAGGGAGAACACCGGGGAGCTGTTTTTT.

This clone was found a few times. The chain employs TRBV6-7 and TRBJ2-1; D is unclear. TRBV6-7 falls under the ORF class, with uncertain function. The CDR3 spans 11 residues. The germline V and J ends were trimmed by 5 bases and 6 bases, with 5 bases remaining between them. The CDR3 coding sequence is TGTGCCAGCAGTCACGGCAATGAGCAGTTCTTC. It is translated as CASSHGNEQFF.

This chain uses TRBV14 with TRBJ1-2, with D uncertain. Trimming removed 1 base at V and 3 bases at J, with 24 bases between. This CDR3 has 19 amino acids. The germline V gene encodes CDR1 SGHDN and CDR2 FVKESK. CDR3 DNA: TGTGCCAGCAGCCAAGTGTCACTGGGGTTTGCAGGCGGGGACTATGGCTACACCTTC. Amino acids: CASSQVSLGFAGGDYGYTF.

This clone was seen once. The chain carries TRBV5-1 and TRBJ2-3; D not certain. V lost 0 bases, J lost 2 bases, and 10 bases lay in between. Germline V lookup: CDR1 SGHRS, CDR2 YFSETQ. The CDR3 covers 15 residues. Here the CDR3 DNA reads TGCGCCAGCAGCTTGGCGGACCCACTCACAGATACGCAGTATTTT. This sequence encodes CASSLADPLTDTQYF.

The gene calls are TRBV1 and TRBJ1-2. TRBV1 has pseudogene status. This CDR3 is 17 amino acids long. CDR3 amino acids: CASSQDPGGTRGYGYTF. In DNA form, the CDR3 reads TGCGCCAGCAGCCAGGATCCGGGGGGGACCCGCGGCTATGGCTACACCTTC.